These T cell receptor beta chains were read from a single sample in a study of T cell responses to AZD1222 COVID-19 vaccine. The table came from immunoSEQ multiplex PCR; TCRdb's copy has only in-frame clones and leaves some out. Seen here are 75,000 to 90,000 clones, about 92% observed once, and the top ten hold under 5%. The sample in question was peripheral blood, obtained 28 days after the second AZD1222 dose. The source of these receptors is an adult who received the AZD1222 COVID-19 vaccine. Each CDR3 is given with its conserved first and last residue. Each record gives: V gene, J gene, clone size, D gene, CDR3 DNA, CDR3 protein. A D gene is named only where the DNA matches it firmly. Some rows have no size entry. The others give once, few or many, or a class for an expanded clone.

V: TRBV6-5; J: TRBJ1-5; size: .; D: TRBD1; DNA: TGTGCCAGCAGGGGGACAGGGGGTCGGCCCCAGCATTTT; CDR3: CASRGTGGRPQHF
V: TRBV2; J: TRBJ2-2; size: .; D: .; DNA: TGTGCCAGCACCCCGGGACGGGCCGGGGAGCTGTTTTTT; CDR3: CASTPGRAGELFF
V: TRBV5-1; J: TRBJ1-5; size: .; D: .; DNA: TGCGCCAGCATCCGACCGAAGGACCAAGGGAATCAGCCCCAGCATTTT; CDR3: CASIRPKDQGNQPQHF
V: TRBV6-5; J: TRBJ1-1; size: .; D: TRBD1; DNA: TGTGCCAGCAGTTACGAGCGGACAGGGGTGGGTGAAGCTTTCTTT; CDR3: CASSYERTGVGEAFF
V: TRBV4-3; J: TRBJ2-7; size: .; D: TRBD2; DNA: TGCGCCAGCAGCACCGGGACTAACCACTACGAGCAGTACTTC; CDR3: CASSTGTNHYEQYF
V: TRBV11-2; J: TRBJ1-1; size: .; D: TRBD1; DNA: TGTGCCAGCAGCCGCGGGACAGGGGGCACTGAAGCTTTCTTT; CDR3: CASSRGTGGTEAFF
V: TRBV5-1; J: TRBJ1-3; size: .; D: .; DNA: TGCGCCAGCAGCCCGGGACCTGGAAACACCATATATTTT; CDR3: CASSPGPGNTIYF
V: TRBV6-5; J: TRBJ1-2; size: .; D: .; DNA: TGTGCCAGCAGTTACAAGGGTGACTATGGCTACACCTTC; CDR3: CASSYKGDYGYTF
V: TRBV21-1; J: TRBJ2-1; size: .; D: .; DNA: TGTGCCAGCAGCAAAGCGGGAGAGCACTACAATGAGCAGTTCTTC; CDR3: CASSKAGEHYNEQFF
V: TRBV7-2; J: TRBJ1-2; size: .; D: .; DNA: TGTGCCAGCAGCATGGAACAGGGCGCGCGGACCAATGGCTACACCTTC; CDR3: CASSMEQGARTNGYTF
V: TRBV5-4; J: TRBJ1-1; size: .; D: .; DNA: TGTGCCAGCAGCTTGGATCCGGGACGAATGAACACTGAAGCTTTCTTT; CDR3: CASSLDPGRMNTEAFF
V: TRBV11-2; J: TRBJ2-1; size: .; D: TRBD2; DNA: TGTGCCAGCAGCTTAGGACTGGGGGGGAATGAGCAGTTCTTC; CDR3: CASSLGLGGNEQFF
V: TRBV27; J: TRBJ2-2; size: few; D: .; DNA: TGTGCCAGCAGTTTATCGGGCACCGGGGAGCTGTTTTTT; CDR3: CASSLSGTGELFF
V: TRBV2; J: TRBJ1-5; size: .; D: .; DNA: TGTGCCAGCAGTGAACGGGGGAGCAATCAGCCCCAGCATTTT; CDR3: CASSERGSNQPQHF
V: TRBV7-2; J: TRBJ2-4; size: .; D: TRBD2; DNA: TGTGCCAGCAGCTTTAGGGGACTAGCGGGAATGGGGGCCAAAAACATTCAGTACTTC; CDR3: CASSFRGLAGMGAKNIQYF
V: TRBV5-1; J: TRBJ2-1; size: once; D: TRBD1; DNA: TGCGCCAGCAGCTGGGGGACAGGGAGCTCCTACAATGAGCAGTTCTTC; CDR3: CASSWGTGSSYNEQFF
V: TRBV7-9; J: TRBJ2-1; size: .; D: TRBD2; DNA: TGTGCCAGCAGCCCGCAACTAGCGGGAGGCGTCAATGAGCAGTTCTTC; CDR3: CASSPQLAGGVNEQFF
V: TRBV14; J: TRBJ2-7; size: .; D: TRBD2; DNA: TGTGCCAGCAGCCACAGCCCTAGCGGGGTCTGGAGCGAGCAGTACTTC; CDR3: CASSHSPSGVWSEQYF
V: TRBV6-5; J: TRBJ1-4; size: .; D: .; DNA: TGTGCCAGCAGTTACTACAGGGAGGGGGAAAAACTGTTTTTT; CDR3: CASSYYREGEKLFF
V: TRBV6-4; J: TRBJ2-2; size: .; D: .; DNA: TGTGCCAGCAGTGGCACCAGCAGCGGGGAGCTGTTTTTT; CDR3: CASSGTSSGELFF
V: TRBV27; J: TRBJ2-3; size: .; D: TRBD2; DNA: TGTGCCAGCACGAAACGGACTAGCGGGAGGGGCACAGATACGCAGTATTTT; CDR3: CASTKRTSGRGTDTQYF
V: TRBV5-1; J: TRBJ2-7; size: .; D: TRBD1; DNA: TGCGCCAGCAGCTTGGCCGTCACAGGGGGATACGAGCAGTACTTC; CDR3: CASSLAVTGGYEQYF
V: TRBV19; J: TRBJ1-2; size: .; D: .; DNA: TGTGCCAGTAGTATAGTGGCAGAGAACTATGGCTACACCTTC; CDR3: CASSIVAENYGYTF
V: TRBV10-2; J: TRBJ2-3; size: few; D: TRBD2; DNA: TGCGCCAGCAGTGCGTTGGGACTGGGGGGGAGGACAGATACGCAGTATTTT; CDR3: CASSALGLGGRTDTQYF
V: TRBV9; J: TRBJ1-2; size: .; D: .; DNA: TGTGCCAGCAGCGCCGCCCCTCGGGGCTACACCTTC; CDR3: CASSAAPRGYTF
V: TRBV20-1; J: TRBJ2-1; size: .; D: .; DNA: TGCAGTGCTAGTAATTCAGGAGAATCCTACAATGAGCAGTTCTTC; CDR3: CSASNSGESYNEQFF
V: TRBV3-1/TRBV3-2; J: TRBJ1-1; size: .; D: TRBD1; DNA: TGTGCCAGCAGCCAAGAAGCAGGGGGCGCTGAAGCTTTCTTT; CDR3: CASSQEAGGAEAFF
V: TRBV15; J: TRBJ1-1; size: .; D: TRBD1; DNA: TGTGCCACCAGCAGAGACCCGACGAGGACAGGGGGCGGCGGCCGGAGGACTGAAGCTTTCTTT; CDR3: CATSRDPTRTGGGGRRTEAFF
V: TRBV11-3; J: TRBJ1-1; size: .; D: .; DNA: TGTGCCAGCAGCTTCTCTTCCGCAAATGAAGCTTTCTTT; CDR3: CASSFSSANEAFF
V: TRBV4-1; J: TRBJ1-3; size: .; D: .; DNA: TGCGCCAGCAGCCCCCTAGGAAACACCATATATTTT; CDR3: CASSPLGNTIYF
V: TRBV2; J: TRBJ2-1; size: .; D: .; DNA: TGTGCCAGCAGTTCCCAAGCGGTCAGCTACAATGAGCAGTTCTTC; CDR3: CASSSQAVSYNEQFF
V: TRBV30; J: TRBJ2-6; size: .; D: .; DNA: TGTGCCTGGAGTGTGCGGGGTTGGACCCTCTCTGGGGCCAACGTCCTGACTTTC; CDR3: CAWSVRGWTLSGANVLTF